Here is one T cell receptor beta chain with its context. The sample is drawn from a study of technical replicates of blood from a few donors. This table comes from immunoSEQ multiplex PCR, and its TCRdb copy is limited to in-frame clones, with some not included. The table lists roughly 80,000 clones, 94% of them singletons. The CDR3 loop spans 14 amino acids. Per germline, CDR1 MNHNS and CDR2 SASEGT. The ends were cut back, 5 bases at V and 6 bases at J, with 14 bases in the middle. This sequence joins TRBV6-1 and TRBJ1-5; possible D gene TRBD1, 5 bases. This TCR derives from a human donor in good health. Sequencing was performed on T cells isolated from PBMCs. The CDR3 sequence is CASSRAGQGQPQHF. CDR3 coding DNA: TGTGCCAGCAGTAGGGCAGGGCAGGGTCAGCCCCAGCATTTT.